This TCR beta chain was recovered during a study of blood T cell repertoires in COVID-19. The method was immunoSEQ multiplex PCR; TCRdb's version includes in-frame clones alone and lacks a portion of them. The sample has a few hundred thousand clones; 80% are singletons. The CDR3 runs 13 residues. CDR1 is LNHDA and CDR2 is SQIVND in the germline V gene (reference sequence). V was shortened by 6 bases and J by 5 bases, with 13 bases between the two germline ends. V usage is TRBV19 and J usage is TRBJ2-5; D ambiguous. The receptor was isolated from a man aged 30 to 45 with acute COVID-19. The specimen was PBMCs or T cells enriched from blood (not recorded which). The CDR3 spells CASSPRRLETQYF. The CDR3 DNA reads TGTGCCAGTAGCCCTAGACGGTTGGAGACCCAGTACTTC. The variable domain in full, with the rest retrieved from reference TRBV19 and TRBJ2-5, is DGGITQSPKYLFRKEGQNVTLSCEQNLNHDAMYWYRQDPGQGLRLIYYSQIVNDFQKGDIAEGYSVSREKKESFPLTVTSAQKNPTAFYLCASSPRRLETQYFGPGTRLLVL.